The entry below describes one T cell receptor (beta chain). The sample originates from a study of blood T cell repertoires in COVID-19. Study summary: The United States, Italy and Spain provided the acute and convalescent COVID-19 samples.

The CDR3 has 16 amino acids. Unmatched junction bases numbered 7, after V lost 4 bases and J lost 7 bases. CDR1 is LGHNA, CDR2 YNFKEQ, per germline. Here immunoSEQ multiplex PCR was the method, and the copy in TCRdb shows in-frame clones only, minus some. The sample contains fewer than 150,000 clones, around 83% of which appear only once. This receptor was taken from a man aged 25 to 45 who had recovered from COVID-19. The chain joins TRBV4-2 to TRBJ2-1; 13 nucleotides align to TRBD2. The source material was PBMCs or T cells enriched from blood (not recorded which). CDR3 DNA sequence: TGTGCCAGCAGCCGAGAGACTAGCGGGAGGAGTAATGAGCAGTTCTTC. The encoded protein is CASSRETSGRSNEQFF.